This record concerns one TCR beta chain sequence. CDR1 is SGHRS, CDR2 YFSETQ, per germline. V was trimmed by 0 bases and J by 8 bases, leaving 15 bases between them. The CDR3 is made up of 15 amino acids. Per the study methods: Amplification of reference gene primers provided the estimated nucleated cell counts. This table comes from immunoSEQ multiplex PCR, and its TCRdb copy is limited to in-frame clones, with some not included. V, J and clone size were drawn from that table, and D and trimming were deduced from the DNA. The table has about 87,000 clones, around 86% seen once. This entry is derived from a study of blood T cell repertoires in COVID-19. Study-wide background: Some COVID-19 samples were acute and others convalescent; all came from the United States, Italy and Spain. T cells, B-cell-depleted T cells, or PBMCs supplied cDNA or gDNA.

The chain recombines TRBV5-1 with TRBJ2-4; no firm D call. The specimen was peripheral blood. The sequence was collected from a woman between 70 and 85 years old with acute or convalescent COVID-19. CDR3 in amino acids: CASSLENRQTDIQYF. The CDR3, as DNA: TGCGCCAGCAGCTTGGAAAATCGCCAGACTGACATTCAGTACTTC.